Sequencing of this T cell receptor (beta chain) was carried out in a study of regulatory T cells in long-lasting Graves disease. Findings and caveats of the study: A greater number of public clonotypes (under 3,000) was shared by persistent patients than by new patients (about 990).

Sequencing libraries for TCR beta were prepared with iRepertoire HTBI primers and Arm-PCR of CDR3 regions. TCRdb re-called the multiplex PCR reads through MiXCR, storing one row per CDR3 protein. The repertoire consists of fewer than 650,000 distinct CDR3 sequences, with about 15% occurring once and the leading ten covering around 12%. The time point was: newly diagnosed GD, antithyroid drugs for less than 3 months. RNA from PBMCs was the source of the TCR library. As to this clonotype: Its cognate antigen is unknown.

This sample was shared with a second study, whose subject was T cells in Graves' hyperthyroidism and ophthalmopathy.

The receptor comes from a young man with Graves disease. The sample in question was peripheral blood mononuclear cells (PBMCs), obtained at new diagnosis, from a patient treated with antithyroid drugs.

The CDR3 here is CSARDLPSGSNEQFF. CDR3 DNA sequence: TGCAGTGCTAGAGATTTGCCTAGCGGGTCCAATGAGCAGTTCTTC. The chain recombines TRBV20-1 with TRBJ2-1, with 8 bases identical to TRBD2. After removal of 0 bases from V and 6 bases from J, the junction contained 7 bases not matched to a gene. Germline loops: CDR1 DFQATT, CDR2 SNEGSKA (reference sequence). This CDR3 region has 15 residues.